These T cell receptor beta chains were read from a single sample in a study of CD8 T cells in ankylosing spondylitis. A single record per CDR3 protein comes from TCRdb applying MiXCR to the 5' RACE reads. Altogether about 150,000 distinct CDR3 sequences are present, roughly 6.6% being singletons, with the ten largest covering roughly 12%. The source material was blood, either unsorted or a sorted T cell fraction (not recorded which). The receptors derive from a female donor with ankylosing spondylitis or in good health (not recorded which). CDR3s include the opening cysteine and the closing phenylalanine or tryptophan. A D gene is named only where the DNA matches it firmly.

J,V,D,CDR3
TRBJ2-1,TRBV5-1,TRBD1,CASSLAGQGAGEQFF
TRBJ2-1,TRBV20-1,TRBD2,CSARAGLAGETFHNEQFF
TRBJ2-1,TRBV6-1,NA,CASSVDRSYNEQFF
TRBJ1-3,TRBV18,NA,CASSPPAGIYSGNTIYF
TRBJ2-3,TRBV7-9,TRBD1,CASSGDSLKTDTQYF
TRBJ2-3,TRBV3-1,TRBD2,CASSQGLAGSTDTQYF
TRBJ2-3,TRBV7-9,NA,CASSLGLADTQYF
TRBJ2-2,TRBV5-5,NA,CASSLEGTKNTGELFF
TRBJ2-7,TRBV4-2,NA,CASSLPGGLDEQYF
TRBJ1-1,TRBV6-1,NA,CASTRRRGNTEAFF
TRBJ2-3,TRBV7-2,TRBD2,CASSSSTSGWGDTQYF
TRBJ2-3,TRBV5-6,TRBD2,CASSSEWSGGPVDTQYF
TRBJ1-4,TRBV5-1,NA,CASAAVATNEKLFF
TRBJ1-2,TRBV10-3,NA,CAIKGGANYGYTF
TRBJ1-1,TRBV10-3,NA,CAISDLGATEAFF
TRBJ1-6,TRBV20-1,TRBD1,CSARGQGNSPLHF
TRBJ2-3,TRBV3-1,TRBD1,CASSPGQGGQPQYF
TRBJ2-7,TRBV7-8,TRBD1,CASSTYRTGYEQYF
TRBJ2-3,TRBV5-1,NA,CASSYSSADTQYF
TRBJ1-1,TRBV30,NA,CAWSQGGLKNTEAFF
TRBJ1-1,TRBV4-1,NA,CASSLREGGTEAFF
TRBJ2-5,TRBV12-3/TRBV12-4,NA,CASSSHAQETQYF
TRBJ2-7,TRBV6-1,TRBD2,CASSETSGVYEQYF
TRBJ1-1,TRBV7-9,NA,CASSAHVIAEAFF
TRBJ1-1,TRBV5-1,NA,CASSLLGMGRATEAFF
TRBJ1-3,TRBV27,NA,CASSWAAGNTIYF
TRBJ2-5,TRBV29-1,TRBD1,CSVEQGGNGETQYF
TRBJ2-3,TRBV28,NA,CASSFPGSLTDTQYF
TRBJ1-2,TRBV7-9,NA,CASSLPAQQVNYGYTF
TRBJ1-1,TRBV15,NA,CATSTGDRNTEAFF
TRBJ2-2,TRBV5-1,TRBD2,CASSPGLAGAWNTGELFF
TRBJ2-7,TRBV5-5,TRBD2,CASSSYQGLAVF
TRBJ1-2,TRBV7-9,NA,CASSLLRPGSGYTF
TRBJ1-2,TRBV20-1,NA,CSAREGSSGYTF
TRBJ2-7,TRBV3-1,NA,CASSQVRKAYEQYF
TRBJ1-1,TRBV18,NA,CASSPPGGKNTEAFF
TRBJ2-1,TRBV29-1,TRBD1,CSVDSDRVPYNEQFF
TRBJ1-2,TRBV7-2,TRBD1,CASSLERGQGYGYTF
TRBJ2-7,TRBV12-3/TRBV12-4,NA,CASSETVTLVEQYF
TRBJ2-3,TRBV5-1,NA,CATRKEDTQYF
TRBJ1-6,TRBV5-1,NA,CASSLTGTNSPLHF
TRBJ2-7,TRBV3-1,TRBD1,CASSQGTGSDEQYF
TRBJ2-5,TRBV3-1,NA,CASSLSRGQPGGQETQYF
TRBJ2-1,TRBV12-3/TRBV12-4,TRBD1,CASTRDRRDEQFF
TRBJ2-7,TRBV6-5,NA,CASSYSRGRGHEQYF
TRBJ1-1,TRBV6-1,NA,CASSESRDTEAFF
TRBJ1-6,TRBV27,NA,CASSLFGTGNSPLHF
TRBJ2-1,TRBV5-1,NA,CASSAGQLYNEQFF
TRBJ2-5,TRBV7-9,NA,CASSSAVYQETQYF
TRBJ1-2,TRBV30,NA,CAWYSPNYGYTF
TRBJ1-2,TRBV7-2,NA,CASSLILYGYTF
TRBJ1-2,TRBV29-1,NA,CSVEKGQGSYTF
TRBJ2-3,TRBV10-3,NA,CAISEYEDDTQYF
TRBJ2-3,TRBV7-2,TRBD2,CASSPKAGEPDTQYF
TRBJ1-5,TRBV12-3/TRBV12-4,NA,CASSAQEGNQPQHF